These 12 T cell receptor beta chains came from one sample sequenced in a study of cytomegalovirus exposure and HLA in healthy donors. Libraries were prepared by immunoSEQ multiplex PCR; TCRdb keeps only in-frame clonotypes and omits some of them. The sample lists 60,000 to 70,000 clones; around 93% were seen once. The sample comprised PBMCs. The receptors come from a man aged 18-30 years in good health and CMV-seropositive.

The chain joins TRBV6-1 to TRBJ2-2; D might be TRBD1 (6 bases). Germline lookup yields CDR1 MNHNS and CDR2 SASEGT. Between the trimmed V and J ends, which lost 6 bases and 4 bases, there was a span of 15 bases. CDR3 length: 15 residues. The CDR3 coding sequence is TGTGCCAGCAGAGATACAGGGTTGGCCACCGGGGAGCTGTTTTTT. Translated: CASRDTGLATGELFF.

V is TRBV6-4 and J is TRBJ2-1; 8 bases align to TRBD2. Germline values: CDR1 MRHNA, CDR2 SNTAGT. CDR3 size: 21 residues. V lost 2 bases and J lost 3; bases outside the gene matches: 21. Written as DNA, the CDR3 is TGTGCCAGCAGTGACCCACGGGGGGGAGCGGGATCCCCCTCTTTCTACAATGAGCAGTTCTTC. Its translation: CASSDPRGGAGSPSFYNEQFF.

The gene calls are TRBV10-3 and TRBJ2-1; TRBD2 matches 13 bases. The CDR3 consists of 19 residues. After removal of 6 bases from V and 7 bases from J, the junction contained 18 bases not matched to a gene. CDR1 ENHRY and CDR2 SYGVKD come from the germline V gene. This CDR3 is CAIRAPGLAGTQGGNEQFF. CDR3 nucleotides: TGTGCCATCAGGGCCCCGGGACTAGCGGGAACCCAAGGAGGGAATGAGCAGTTCTTC.

J is TRBJ2-2 and V is TRBV6-1; 9 nucleotides align to TRBD1. The CDR3 is 16 amino acids. CDR1 and CDR2 (germline): MNHNS, SASEGT. V trimming: 0 bases; J trimming: 3 bases; junction bases outside the gene matches: 2. The CDR3 is CASSEAGTGYTGELFF. The CDR3, as DNA: TGTGCCAGCAGTGAAGCGGGGACAGGGTACACCGGGGAGCTGTTTTTT.

The V gene is TRBV9, the J gene TRBJ2-1; 7 bases fit TRBD2. This CDR3 has 15 residues. Germline V gene sequence: CDR1 SGDLS, CDR2 YYNGEE. V dropped 2 bases and J dropped 5; count of bases not matched to a gene: 7. The CDR3 is CASSVGGLTDNEQFF. DNA for the CDR3: TGTGCCAGCAGCGTTGGGGGACTAACGGACAATGAGCAGTTCTTC.

The chain is built from TRBV30 and TRBJ1-1, with D perhaps matching TRBD1 (6 bases). Per the germline V gene, CDR1 is GTSNPN and CDR2 is SVGIG (reference sequence). Trimming cost V 3 bases and J 2 bases, with 10 bases left between them. The CDR3 extends over 13 amino acids. The CDR3 coding sequence is TGTGCCTGGAGCCCGACAGGAAACACTGAAGCTTTCTTT. Translated: CAWSPTGNTEAFF.

The rearrangement uses TRBV9 and TRBJ2-7; no clear D gene. Per germline, CDR1 SGDLS and CDR2 YYNGEE. CDR3 length: 11 amino acids. V was trimmed by 0 bases and J by 5 bases, leaving 3 bases between them. The CDR3 spells CASSVAHEQYF. In DNA, the CDR3 is TGTGCCAGCAGCGTAGCTCACGAGCAGTACTTC.

The rearrangement joins TRBV30 to TRBJ1-3; possibly TRBD1 for D (6 bases). CDR1 GTSNPN and CDR2 SVGIG come from the germline V gene (reference sequence). This CDR3 has 15 residues. V was trimmed by 2 bases and J by 0 bases, leaving 11 bases between them. The CDR3 here is CAWSSQGRSGNTIYF. The CDR3 DNA is TGTGCCTGGAGTTCACAGGGCCGCTCTGGAAACACCATATATTTT.

This clone was found a few times. The chain uses TRBV5-1 and TRBJ1-5, with 9 bases that match TRBD1. V dropped 3 bases and J dropped 5; count of bases not matched to a gene: 6. Per the germline V gene, CDR1 is SGHRS and CDR2 is YFSETQ. The CDR3 runs to 15 residues. CDR3 protein: CASSSGDRDDQPQHF. CDR3 coding DNA: TGCGCCAGCAGCTCTGGGGACAGGGACGATCAGCCCCAGCATTTT.

The J gene is TRBJ2-1, the V gene TRBV19, with 8 bases fitting TRBD2. V dropped 6 bases and J dropped 4; count of bases not matched to a gene: 14. The CDR3 is 17 amino acids. CDR1 LNHDA and CDR2 SQIVND come from the germline V gene (reference sequence). CDR3 nucleotide sequence: TGTGCCAGTAGCCCAGGACGCGGGAGGCCCTTATACAATGAGCAGTTCTTC. It encodes CASSPGRGRPLYNEQFF.

The chain recombines TRBV5-1 with TRBJ2-7; TRBD2 agrees at 14 bases. In germline, CDR1 is SGHRS, CDR2 YFSETQ. With 3 bases clipped from V and 1 base from J, the junction kept 6 bases outside the gene matches. This CDR3 is built from 17 residues. The CDR3 sequence is CASSWEGLAGASYEQYF. CDR3 coding DNA: TGCGCCAGCAGCTGGGAGGGACTAGCGGGAGCGTCCTACGAGCAGTACTTC. Using reference TRBV5-1 and TRBJ2-7 for the parts outside the CDR3, the full variable domain is KAGVTQTPRYLIKTRGQQVTLSCSPISGHRSVSWYQQTPGQGLQFLFEYFSETQRNKGNFPGRFSGRQFSNSRSEMNVSTLELGDSALYLCASSWEGLAGASYEQYFGPGTRLTVT.

The rearrangement links TRBV19 to TRBJ1-4; tentative D call: TRBD1 (5 bases). The CDR3 has 17 amino acids. The germline gives CDR1 LNHDA, CDR2 SQIVND (reference sequence). V dropped 5 bases and J dropped 8 bases, with 24 bases sitting between them. The CDR3 nucleotides are TGTGCCAGTAGTCCGCGGTTTCAGGGTATAGTGAACGAAAAACTGTTTTTT. Translated, it gives CASSPRFQGIVNEKLFF.